These T cell receptor beta chains were read from a single sample in a study of post-analysis software for immune sequencing data. TCRdb processed the PCR reads anew with MiXCR; each CDR3 protein has one entry. The sample consists of roughly 700,000 distinct CDR3 sequences, roughly 29% of them appearing once. Sequencing was performed on blood. These TCRs come from a girl aged 10-17 years with multiple sclerosis. CDR3s include the opening cysteine and the closing phenylalanine or tryptophan. The D gene is left open where the match is weak. The size of a clone is reported for some rows only, either as once, few or many, or as a class for expanded clones.

v_gene	j_gene	d_gene	abundance	CDR3aa	CDR3nt
TRBV5-5	TRBJ2-1	.	.	CVSSPHGQLSYNEQFF	TGTGTCAGCAGCCCCCACGGGCAGCTTTCCTACAATGAGCAGTTCTTC
TRBV21-1	TRBJ2-7	.	.	CASSKKKGILQGPYEQYF	TGTGCCAGCAGCAAAAAAAAGGGGATATTACAGGGACCCTACGAGCAGTACTTC
TRBV29-1	TRBJ2-7	.	many	CSVREARGEQYF	TGCAGCGTGAGGGAGGCTCGGGGCGAGCAGTACTTC
TRBV9	TRBJ2-6	.	.	CASSVVSGPGANVLTF	TGTGCCAGCAGCGTAGTTTCGGGGCCTGGGGCCAACGTCCTGACTTTC
TRBV7-2	TRBJ1-4	.	.	CASSLGGGSPEKLFF	TGTGCCAGCAGCTTAGGTGGAGGGTCTCCGGAAAAACTGTTTTTT
TRBV9	TRBJ2-3	.	few	CASSVGRGTDTQYF	TGTGCCAGCAGCGTGGGTAGGGGCACAGATACGCAGTATTTT
TRBV25-1	TRBJ2-7	.	.	CASSTGFGPYEQYF	TGTGCCAGCAGCACAGGGTTTGGGCCCTACGAGCAGTACTTC
TRBV5-1	TRBJ2-1	TRBD1	many	CASSLEGQGANEQFF	TGCGCCAGCAGCTTGGAGGGACAGGGGGCAAATGAGCAGTTCTTC
TRBV2	TRBJ1-5	TRBD1	.	CASIRDSDNQPQHF	TGTGCCAGCATTAGGGACAGTGACAATCAGCCCCAGCATTTT
TRBV5-1	TRBJ2-6	.	few	CASSLGGEAGANVLTF	TGCGCCAGCAGCTTGGGAGGAGAGGCGGGGGCCAACGTCCTGACTTTC
TRBV12-5	TRBJ2-7	TRBD2	.	CASGHSGGNYNEQYF	TGTGCTAGTGGTCATAGCGGGGGAAATTACAATGAGCAGTACTTC
TRBV7-9	TRBJ2-4	.	few	CASSLPHGLEDIQYF	TGTGCCAGCAGCTTACCACACGGACTGGAGGACATTCAGTACTTC
TRBV2	TRBJ2-7	.	.	CASSESSVGINPYEQYF	TGTGCCAGCAGTGAATCCTCTGTCGGGATCAACCCCTACGAGCAGTACTTC
TRBV7-8	TRBJ2-5	TRBD1	.	CASSLEDREVQETQYF	TGTGCCAGCAGCTTAGAGGACAGGGAGGTCCAAGAGACCCAGTACTTC
TRBV12-3/TRBV12-4	TRBJ2-3	.	few	CASSLSTATTDTQYF	TGTGCCAGCAGTTTAAGTACAGCTACCACAGATACGCAGTATTTT
TRBV20-1	TRBJ2-5	TRBD2	.	CSAIGLVGWGETQYF	TGCAGTGCCATAGGACTAGTGGGATGGGGGGAGACCCAGTACTTC
TRBV7-2	TRBJ2-7	.	few	CASSSTRGREQYF	TGTGCCAGCAGCTCCACCCGCGGGCGCGAGCAGTACTTC
TRBV5-6	TRBJ2-3	.	many	CASSLGALGDTQYF	TGTGCCAGCAGCCTTGGGGCCCTTGGGGATACGCAGTATTTT
TRBV7-7	TRBJ2-5	TRBD2	once	CASSRLAGLGETQYF	TGTGCTAGCAGCCGCCTAGCGGGGCTTGGGGAGACCCAGTACTTC
TRBV6-5	TRBJ2-1	.	.	CASSSGPSPYNEQFF	TGTGCCAGCAGTTCCGGACCCTCTCCCTACAATGAGCAGTTCTTC
TRBV10-3	TRBJ1-6	TRBD1	.	CAINRGRGSGPLHF	TGTGCCATCAACAGGGGGCGAGGTAGTGGACCCCTCCACTTT
TRBV9	TRBJ2-3	.	few	CASSVGSSAGTDTQYF	TGTGCCAGCAGCGTAGGGAGTAGCGCGGGCACAGATACGCAGTATTTT
TRBV20-1	TRBJ1-2	.	.	CSARKPGPEGGYTF	TGCAGTGCTAGAAAGCCCGGGCCCGAGGGTGGCTACACCTTC
TRBV7-9	TRBJ1-1	.	.	CASSWFSGDTEAFF	TGTGCCAGCAGCTGGTTTTCAGGGGACACTGAAGCTTTCTTT
TRBV20-1	TRBJ2-5	TRBD2	few	CSARAGGERKTQYF	TGCAGTGCTAGGGCGGGGGGCGAGCGTAAGACCCAGTACTTC
TRBV20-1	TRBJ2-5	TRBD2	.	CSARGGLAIKETQYF	TGCAGTGCTAGAGGGGGACTAGCTATCAAAGAGACCCAGTACTTC
TRBV20-1	TRBJ2-7	TRBD2	few	CSAMTGLAGGYEQYF	TGCAGTGCGATGACAGGACTAGCGGGAGGTTACGAGCAGTACTTC
TRBV5-1	TRBJ1-1	.	.	CASSLEPRRDTEAFF	TGCGCCAGCAGCTTGGAGCCGCGGAGGGACACTGAAGCTTTCTTT
TRBV7-2	TRBJ2-3	TRBD2	few	CASSKGLPTDTQYF	TGTGCCAGCAGCAAGGGACTACCCACAGATACGCAGTATTTT
TRBV7-2	TRBJ2-4	TRBD2	many	CASSLREGDIQYF	TGTGCCAGCAGCCTAAGGGAGGGAGACATTCAGTACTTC
TRBV7-2	TRBJ2-2	.	.	CASSLDIWNTGELFF	TGTGCCAGCAGCTTAGACATCTGGAACACCGGGGAGCTGTTTTTT